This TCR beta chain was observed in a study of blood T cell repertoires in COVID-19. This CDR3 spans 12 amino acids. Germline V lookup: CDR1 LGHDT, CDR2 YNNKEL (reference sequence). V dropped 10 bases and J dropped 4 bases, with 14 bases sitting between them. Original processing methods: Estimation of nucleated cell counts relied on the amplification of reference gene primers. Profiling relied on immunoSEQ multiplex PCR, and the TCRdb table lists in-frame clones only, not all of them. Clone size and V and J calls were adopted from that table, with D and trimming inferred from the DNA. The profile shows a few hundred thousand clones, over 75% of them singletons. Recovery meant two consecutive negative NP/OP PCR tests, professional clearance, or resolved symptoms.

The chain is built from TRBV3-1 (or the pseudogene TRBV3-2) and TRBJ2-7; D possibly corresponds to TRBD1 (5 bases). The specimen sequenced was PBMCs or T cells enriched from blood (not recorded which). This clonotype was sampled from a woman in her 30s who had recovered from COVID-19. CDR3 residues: CATQGSAYEQYF. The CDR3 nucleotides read TGTGCCACCCAGGGTTCCGCGTACGAGCAGTACTTC.